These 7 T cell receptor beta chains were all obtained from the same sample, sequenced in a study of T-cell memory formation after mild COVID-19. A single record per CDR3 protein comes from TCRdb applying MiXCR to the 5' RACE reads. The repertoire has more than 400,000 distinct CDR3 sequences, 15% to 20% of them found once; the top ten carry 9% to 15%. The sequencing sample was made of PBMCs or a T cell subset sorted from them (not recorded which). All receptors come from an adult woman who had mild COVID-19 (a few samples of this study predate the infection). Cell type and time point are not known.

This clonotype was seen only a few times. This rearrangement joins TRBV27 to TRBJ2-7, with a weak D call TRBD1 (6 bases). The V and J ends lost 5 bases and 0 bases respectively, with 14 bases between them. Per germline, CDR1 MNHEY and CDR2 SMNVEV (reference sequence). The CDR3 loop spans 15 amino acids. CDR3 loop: CASSPWPDSSYEQYF. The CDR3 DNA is TGTGCCAGCAGTCCATGGCCGGACAGCTCCTACGAGCAGTACTTC.

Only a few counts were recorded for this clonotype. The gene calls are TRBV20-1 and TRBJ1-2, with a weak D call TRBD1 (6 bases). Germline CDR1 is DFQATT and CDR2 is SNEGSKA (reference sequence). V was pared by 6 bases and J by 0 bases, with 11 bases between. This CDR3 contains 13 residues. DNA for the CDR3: TGCAGTGCACCACAGGGAACTAACTATGGCTACACCTTC. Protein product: CSAPQGTNYGYTF.

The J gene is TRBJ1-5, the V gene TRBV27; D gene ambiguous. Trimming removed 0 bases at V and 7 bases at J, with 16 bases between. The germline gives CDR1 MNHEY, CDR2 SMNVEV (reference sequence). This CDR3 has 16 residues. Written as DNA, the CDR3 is TGTGCCAGCAGTTTATCGTCAGATTGGCGGGTCCAGCCCCAGCATTTT. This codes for CASSLSSDWRVQPQHF.

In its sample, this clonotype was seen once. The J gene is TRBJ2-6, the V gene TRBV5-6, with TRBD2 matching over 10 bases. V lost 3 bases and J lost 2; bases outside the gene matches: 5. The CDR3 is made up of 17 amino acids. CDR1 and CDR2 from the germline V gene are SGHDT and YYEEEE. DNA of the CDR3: TGTGCCAGCAGCTGGGGACTAGCGAAAACTGGGGCCAACGTCCTGACTTTC. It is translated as CASSWGLAKTGANVLTF.

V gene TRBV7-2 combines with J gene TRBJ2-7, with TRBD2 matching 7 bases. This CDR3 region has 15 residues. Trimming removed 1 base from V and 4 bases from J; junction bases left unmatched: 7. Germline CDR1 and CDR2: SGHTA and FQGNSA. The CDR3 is CASSLVVLAEYEQYF. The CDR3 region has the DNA TGTGCCAGCAGCTTAGTTGTTCTAGCGGAGTACGAGCAGTACTTC.

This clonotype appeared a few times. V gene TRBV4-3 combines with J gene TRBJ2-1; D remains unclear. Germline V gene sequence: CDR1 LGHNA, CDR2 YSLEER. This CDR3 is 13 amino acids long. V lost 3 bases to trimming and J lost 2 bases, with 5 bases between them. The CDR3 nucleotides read TGCGCCAGCAGCCACTCAACCTACAATGAGCAGTTCTTC. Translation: CASSHSTYNEQFF.

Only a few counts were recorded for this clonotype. The CDR3 DNA sequence: TGTGCCAGCAGCCCCCGACAGGGCGTATCCTACAATGAGCAGTTCTTC. It translates to CASSPRQGVSYNEQFF. The chain couples TRBV7-9 to TRBJ2-1; 7 bases are shared with TRBD1. The trim removed 5 bases at V and 1 base at J, leaving 8 bases unmatched. In germline, CDR1 is SEHNR, CDR2 FQNEAQ (reference sequence). The CDR3 length is 16 residues.